This TCR beta chain is from a study of T cell responses to AZD1222 COVID-19 vaccine. Study observations and caveats: Unmutated variant regions are reportedly targeted by nearly half of spike-specific TCRs.

The CDR3 runs 14 residues. The V end lost 6 bases, the J end lost 3 bases, and 12 bases lay between the germline ends. Germline-derived CDR1 and CDR2 are MNHEY and SMNVEV (reference sequence). Comment on this clone: Its target is unknown.

The table came from immunoSEQ multiplex PCR; TCRdb's copy has only in-frame clones and leaves some out. The sample shows more than 95,000 clones, 70% to 90% of them seen only once. Source: peripheral blood, taken on day 0 of AZD1222 vaccination. J is TRBJ1-5 and V is TRBV27; D unresolved. The TCR sequence derives from an adult in good health. In nucleotides, the CDR3 is TGTGCCAGCAGGGGGTTGGGATTCAATCAGCCCCAGCATTTT. Amino acid sequence: CASRGLGFNQPQHF.